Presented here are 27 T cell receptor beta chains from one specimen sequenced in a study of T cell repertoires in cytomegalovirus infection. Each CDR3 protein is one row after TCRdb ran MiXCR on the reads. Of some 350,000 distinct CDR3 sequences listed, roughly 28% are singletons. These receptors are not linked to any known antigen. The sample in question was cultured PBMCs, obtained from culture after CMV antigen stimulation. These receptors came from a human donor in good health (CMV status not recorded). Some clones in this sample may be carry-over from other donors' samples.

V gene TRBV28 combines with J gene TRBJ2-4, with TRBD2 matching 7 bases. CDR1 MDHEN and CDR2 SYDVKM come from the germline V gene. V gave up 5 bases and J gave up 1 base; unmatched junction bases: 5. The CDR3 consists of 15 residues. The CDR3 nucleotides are TGTGCCAGCAGTGTAGCGGGTTTGGCCAAAAACATTCAGTACTTC. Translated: CASSVAGLAKNIQYF.

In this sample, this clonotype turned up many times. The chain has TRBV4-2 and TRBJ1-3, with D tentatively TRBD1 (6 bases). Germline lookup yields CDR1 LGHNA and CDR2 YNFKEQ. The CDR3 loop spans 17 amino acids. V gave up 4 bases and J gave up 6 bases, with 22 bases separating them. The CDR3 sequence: CASSPFSLGQGPNTIYF. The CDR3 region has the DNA TGTGCCAGCAGCCCCTTTTCCCTAGGGCAGGGGCCAAACACCATATATTTT.

DNA of the CDR3: TGTGCCAGCAGTTTGTTAGGGGGAAGCTCCTACGAGCAGTACTTC. As protein: CASSLLGGSSYEQYF. This chain uses TRBV12-3 or TRBV12-4 with TRBJ2-7, with D possibly matching TRBD1 (6 bases). V was clipped by 3 bases and J by 0 bases, with 12 bases between them. The CDR3 consists of 15 residues.

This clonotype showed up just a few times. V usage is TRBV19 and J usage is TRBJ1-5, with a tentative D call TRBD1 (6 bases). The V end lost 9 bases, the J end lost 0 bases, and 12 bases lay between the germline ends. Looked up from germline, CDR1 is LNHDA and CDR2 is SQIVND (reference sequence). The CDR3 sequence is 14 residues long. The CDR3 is CASRDTDSNQPQHF. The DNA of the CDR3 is TGTGCCAGCCGGGACACGGATAGCAATCAGCCCCAGCATTTT.

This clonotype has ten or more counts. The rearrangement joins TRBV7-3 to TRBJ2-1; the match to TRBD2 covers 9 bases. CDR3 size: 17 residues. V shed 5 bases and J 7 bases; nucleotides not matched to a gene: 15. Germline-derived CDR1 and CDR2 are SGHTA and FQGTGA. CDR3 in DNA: TGTGCCAGCAGCCCCACCTCAGGGGCGGGAGGGTTTAATGAGCAGTTCTTC. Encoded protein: CASSPTSGAGGFNEQFF.

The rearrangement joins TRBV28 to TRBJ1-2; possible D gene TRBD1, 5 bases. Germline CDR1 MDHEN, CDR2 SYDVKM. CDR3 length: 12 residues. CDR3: CLAGGIKYGYTF. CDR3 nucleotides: TGTCTGGCGGGGGGGATAAAATATGGCTACACCTTC.

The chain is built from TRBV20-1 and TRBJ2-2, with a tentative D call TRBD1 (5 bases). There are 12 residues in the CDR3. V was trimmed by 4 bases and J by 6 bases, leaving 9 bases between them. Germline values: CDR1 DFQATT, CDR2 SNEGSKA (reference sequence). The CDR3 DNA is TGCAGTGCTACCCCAGGGTCCGGGGAGCTGTTTTTT. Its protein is CSATPGSGELFF.

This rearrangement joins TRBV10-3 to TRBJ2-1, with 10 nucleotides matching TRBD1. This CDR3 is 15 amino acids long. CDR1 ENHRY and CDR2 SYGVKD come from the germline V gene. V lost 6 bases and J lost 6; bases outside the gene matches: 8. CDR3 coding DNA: TGTGCCATCAGACCTGGGACAGGGGAGGGCAATGAGCAGTTCTTC. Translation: CAIRPGTGEGNEQFF.

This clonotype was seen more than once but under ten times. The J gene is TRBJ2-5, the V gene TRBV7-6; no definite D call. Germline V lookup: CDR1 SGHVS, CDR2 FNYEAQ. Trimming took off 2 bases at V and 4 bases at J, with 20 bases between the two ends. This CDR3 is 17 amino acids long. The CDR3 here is CASSLIPRMIVVETQYF. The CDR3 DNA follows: TGTGCCAGCAGCTTAATCCCACGCATGATTGTTGTAGAGACCCAGTACTTC.

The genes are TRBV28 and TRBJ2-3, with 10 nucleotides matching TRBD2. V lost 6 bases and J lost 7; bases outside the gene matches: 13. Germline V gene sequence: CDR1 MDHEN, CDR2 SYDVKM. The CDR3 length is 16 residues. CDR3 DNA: TGTGCCAGCAGCATAACCGGACTAGCGGTGGGGAATACGCAGTATTTT. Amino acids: CASSITGLAVGNTQYF.

CDR3 protein: CASSPPTGTSASRDPYNEQFF. The CDR3 DNA reads TGTGCCAGTAGTCCCCCAACGGGGACTAGCGCTTCAAGGGACCCCTACAATGAGCAGTTCTTC. V usage is TRBV19 and J usage is TRBJ2-1; TRBD2 matches at 10 bases. The trim removed 5 bases at V and 2 bases at J, leaving 21 bases unmatched. Germline V gives CDR1 LNHDA, CDR2 SQIVND (reference sequence). The CDR3 extends over 21 amino acids.

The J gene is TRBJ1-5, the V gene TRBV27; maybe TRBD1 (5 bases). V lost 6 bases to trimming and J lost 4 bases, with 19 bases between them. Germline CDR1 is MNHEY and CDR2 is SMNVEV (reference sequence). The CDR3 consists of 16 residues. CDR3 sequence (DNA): TGTGCCAGCAGGGCTGGTGGGACCCTGGGTAATCAGCCCCAGCATTTT. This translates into CASRAGGTLGNQPQHF.

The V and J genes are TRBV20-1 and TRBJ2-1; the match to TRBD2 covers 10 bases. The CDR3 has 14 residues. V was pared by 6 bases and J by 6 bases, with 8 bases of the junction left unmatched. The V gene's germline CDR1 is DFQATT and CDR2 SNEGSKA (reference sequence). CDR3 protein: CSAETGLAVNEQFF. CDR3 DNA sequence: TGCAGTGCAGAAACAGGACTAGCGGTCAATGAGCAGTTCTTC.

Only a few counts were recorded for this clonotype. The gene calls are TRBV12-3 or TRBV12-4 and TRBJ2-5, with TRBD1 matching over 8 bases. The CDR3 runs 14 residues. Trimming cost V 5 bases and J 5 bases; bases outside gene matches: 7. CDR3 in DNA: TGTGCCAGCAGTCGACAGGGGATAGGGGAGACCCAGTACTTC. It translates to CASSRQGIGETQYF.

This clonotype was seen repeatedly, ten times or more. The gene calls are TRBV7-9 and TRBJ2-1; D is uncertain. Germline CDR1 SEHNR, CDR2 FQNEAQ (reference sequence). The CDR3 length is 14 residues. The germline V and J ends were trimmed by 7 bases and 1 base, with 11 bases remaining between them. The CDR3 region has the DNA TGTGCCAGCACCTGGCTGGAGTCCTACAATGAGCAGTTCTTC. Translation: CASTWLESYNEQFF.

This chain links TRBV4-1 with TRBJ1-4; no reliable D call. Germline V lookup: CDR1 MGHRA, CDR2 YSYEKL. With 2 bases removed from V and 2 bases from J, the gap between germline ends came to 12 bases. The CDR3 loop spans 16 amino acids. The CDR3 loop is CASSQKMEGTNEKLFF. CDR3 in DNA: TGCGCCAGCAGCCAAAAAATGGAAGGGACTAATGAAAAACTGTTTTTT.

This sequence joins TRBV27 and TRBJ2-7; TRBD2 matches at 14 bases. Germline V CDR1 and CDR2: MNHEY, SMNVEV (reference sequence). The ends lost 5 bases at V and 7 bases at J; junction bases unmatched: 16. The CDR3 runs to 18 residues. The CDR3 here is CASSPPGLAGAPPREQYF. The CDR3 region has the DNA TGTGCCAGCAGTCCCCCGGGACTAGCGGGAGCCCCTCCTCGGGAGCAGTACTTC.

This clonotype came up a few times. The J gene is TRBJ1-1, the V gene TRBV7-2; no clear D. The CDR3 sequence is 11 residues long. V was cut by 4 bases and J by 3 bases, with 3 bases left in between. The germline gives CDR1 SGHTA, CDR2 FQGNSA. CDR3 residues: CASSYYTEAFF. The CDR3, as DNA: TGTGCCAGCAGCTACTACACTGAAGCTTTCTTT.

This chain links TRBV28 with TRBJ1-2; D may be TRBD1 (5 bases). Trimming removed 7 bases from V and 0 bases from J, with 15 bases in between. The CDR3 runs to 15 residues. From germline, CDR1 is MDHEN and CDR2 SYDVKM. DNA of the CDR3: TGTGCCAGCATTGAAAGAGGGACCGCTAACTATGGCTACACCTTC. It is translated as CASIERGTANYGYTF.

Written as DNA, the CDR3 is TGCAGCTCCCGGGACGGAACAATAGGGGAGCAGTTCTTC. This gives the protein CSSRDGTIGEQFF. V usage is TRBV29-1 and J usage is TRBJ2-1; D may correspond to TRBD1 or TRBD2 (5 bases each). Germline-derived CDR1 and CDR2 are SQVTM and ANQGSEA. Trimming removed 8 bases from V and 10 bases from J, with 21 bases in between. This CDR3 is built from 13 residues.

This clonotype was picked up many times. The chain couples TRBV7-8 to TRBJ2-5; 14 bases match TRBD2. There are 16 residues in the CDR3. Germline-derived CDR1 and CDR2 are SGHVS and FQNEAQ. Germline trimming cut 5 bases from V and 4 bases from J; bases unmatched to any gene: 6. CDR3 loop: CASSLGTSGGRETQYF. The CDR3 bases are TGTGCCAGCAGCCTAGGGACTAGCGGGGGTAGAGAGACCCAGTACTTC.

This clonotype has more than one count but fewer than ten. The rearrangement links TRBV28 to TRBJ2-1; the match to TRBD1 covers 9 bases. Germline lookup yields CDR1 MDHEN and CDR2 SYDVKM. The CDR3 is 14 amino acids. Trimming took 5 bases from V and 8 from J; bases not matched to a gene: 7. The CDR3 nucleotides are TGTGCCAGCAGTCTGACAGGGGGTAGTCATGAGCAGTTCTTC. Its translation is CASSLTGGSHEQFF.

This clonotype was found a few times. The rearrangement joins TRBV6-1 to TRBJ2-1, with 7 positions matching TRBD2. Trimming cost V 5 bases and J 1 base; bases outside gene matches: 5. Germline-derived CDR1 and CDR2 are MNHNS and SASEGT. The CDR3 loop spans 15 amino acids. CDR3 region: CASSRGTTSYNEQFF. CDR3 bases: TGTGCCAGCAGTCGGGGGACTACATCCTACAATGAGCAGTTCTTC.

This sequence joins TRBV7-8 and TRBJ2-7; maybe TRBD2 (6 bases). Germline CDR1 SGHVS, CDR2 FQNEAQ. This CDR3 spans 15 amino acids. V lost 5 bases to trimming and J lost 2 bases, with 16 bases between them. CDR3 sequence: CASSRGLKETYEQYF. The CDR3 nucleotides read TGTGCCAGCAGCAGGGGACTGAAAGAGACCTACGAGCAGTACTTC. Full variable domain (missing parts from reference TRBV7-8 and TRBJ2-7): GAGVSQSPRYKVAKRGQDVALRCDPISGHVSLFWYQQALGQGPEFLTYFQNEAQLDKSGLPSDRFFAERPEGSVSTLKIQRTQQEDSAVYLCASSRGLKETYEQYFGPGTRLTVT.

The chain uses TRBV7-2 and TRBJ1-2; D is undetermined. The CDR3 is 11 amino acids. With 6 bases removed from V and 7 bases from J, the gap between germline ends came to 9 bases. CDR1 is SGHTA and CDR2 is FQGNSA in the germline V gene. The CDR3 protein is CASRNRIGYTF. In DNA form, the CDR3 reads TGTGCCAGCAGAAACAGAATTGGCTACACCTTC.

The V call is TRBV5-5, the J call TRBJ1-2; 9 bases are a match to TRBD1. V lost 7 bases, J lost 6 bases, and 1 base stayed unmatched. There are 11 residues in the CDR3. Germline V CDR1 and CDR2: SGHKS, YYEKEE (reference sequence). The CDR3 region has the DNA TGTGCCAGCCGGGACAGGGATGGCTACACCTTC. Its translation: CASRDRDGYTF.

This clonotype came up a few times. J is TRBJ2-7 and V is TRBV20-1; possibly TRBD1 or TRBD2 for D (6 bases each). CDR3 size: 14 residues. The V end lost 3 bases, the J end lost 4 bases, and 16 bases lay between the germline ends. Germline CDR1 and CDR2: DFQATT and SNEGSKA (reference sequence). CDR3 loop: CSASTVTGRYEQYF. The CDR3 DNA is TGCAGTGCTAGTACCGTAACAGGGAGGTACGAGCAGTACTTC.